Following are 9 T cell receptor beta chains from one sample sequenced in a study of CD8 T cells in Susac syndrome. Random hexamers were used to reverse transcribe the RNA input (roughly 0.5 to 1 ug). TCRdb passed the immunoSEQ multiplex PCR reads through MiXCR, listing each CDR3 protein once. This table has about 80,000 distinct CDR3 sequences, roughly 91% appearing once. What was sequenced was CD4+ T cells from PBMCs. The origin of the receptors is a human donor with Susac syndrome.

The chain couples TRBV6-5 to TRBJ1-3; D not certain. CDR3 length: 14 residues. The V end lost 5 bases, the J end lost 0 bases, and 8 bases lay between the germline ends. Germline CDR1 is MNHEY and CDR2 is SVGAGI. The CDR3 DNA reads as TGTGCCAGCAGTACTCGAAGCTCTGGAAACACCATATATTTT. Encoded protein: CASSTRSSGNTIYF.

The chain is built from TRBV3-1 and TRBJ2-1; 7 bases map to TRBD2. The junction had 8 bases not matched to a gene; V was cut back by 4 bases and J by 5 bases. Germline loops: CDR1 LGHDT, CDR2 YNNKEL (reference sequence). This CDR3 has 15 residues. In nucleotides, the CDR3 is TGTGCCAGCAGCCTTGGTATAGCGGGCCACAATGAGCAGTTCTTC. As protein: CASSLGIAGHNEQFF.

In this sample, this clonotype turned up once. The chain uses TRBV6-1 and TRBJ2-1; no firm D call. Trimming left V 8 bases short and J 3 bases short, with 11 bases between. CDR1 and CDR2 (germline): MNHNS, SASEGT. This CDR3 is built from 13 residues. In DNA, the CDR3 is TGTGCCAGCTTAGGGATCGGCTACAATGAGCAGTTCTTC. Its translation: CASLGIGYNEQFF.

The chain recombines TRBV28 with TRBJ2-5, with TRBD2 as a possible D gene (6 bases). Trimming shortened V by 7 bases and J by 5 bases, and 17 bases separated the two germline ends. Germline CDR1 reads MDHEN; CDR2 reads SYDVKM. This CDR3 is 14 amino acids long. The CDR3 loop reads CASIHSAGGETQYF. CDR3 nucleotide sequence: TGTGCCAGCATCCATTCAGCTGGAGGGGAGACCCAGTACTTC.

The chain carries TRBV20-1 and TRBJ2-1, with 7 bases lining up with TRBD2. Germline CDR1 is DFQATT and CDR2 is SNEGSKA (reference sequence). This CDR3 has 11 amino acids. With V trimmed by 3 bases and J by 7 bases, 0 bases remained unmatched. The CDR3 nucleotides are TGCAGTGCTAGCGGGAGGAATGAGCAGTTCTTC. It specifies CSASGRNEQFF.

The gene calls are TRBV10-3 and TRBJ2-1; TRBD1 matches at 11 bases. The V gene's germline CDR1 is ENHRY and CDR2 SYGVKD. Losses at the gene ends were 3 bases for V and 8 bases for J; bases not matched to a gene: 6. This CDR3 contains 15 residues. CDR3 residues: CAISDRMDRGHEQFF. The DNA of the CDR3 is TGTGCCATCAGTGATCGGATGGACAGGGGGCATGAGCAGTTCTTC.

The chain recombines TRBV7-2 with TRBJ2-7; 10 bases are a match to TRBD2. CDR1 is SGHTA, CDR2 FQGNSA, per germline. J lost 3 bases, V lost 1 base, and 3 bases had no gene match. This CDR3 region has 15 residues. CDR3 sequence: CASSLGGTSVYEQYF. CDR3 in DNA: TGTGCCAGCAGCTTAGGTGGGACTAGCGTCTACGAGCAGTACTTC. Drawing the rest from reference TRBV7-2 and TRBJ2-7, the complete variable domain is GAGVSQSPSNKVTEKGKDVELRCDPISGHTALYWYRQSLGQGLEFLIYFQGNSAPDKSGLPSDRFSAERTGGSVSTLTIQRTQQEDSAVYLCASSLGGTSVYEQYFGPGTRLTVT.

The chain combines TRBV20-1 with TRBJ2-7; unclear D gene. This CDR3 contains 12 residues. CDR1 and CDR2 from the germline V gene are DFQATT and SNEGSKA (reference sequence). V was cut by 6 bases and J by 9 bases, with 18 bases left in between. CDR3 nucleotides: TGCAGTGCAGACACTACCTCAGGTGGGCAGTACTTC. As protein: CSADTTSGGQYF.

This clonotype was counted a single time. The chain links TRBV14 to TRBJ1-1, with D unclear. This CDR3 has 14 residues. V lost 3 bases and J 4 bases, leaving 12 bases between the germline ends. From germline, CDR1 is SGHDN and CDR2 FVKESK. CDR3: CASSHKRMVTEAFF. CDR3 sequence (DNA): TGTGCCAGCAGCCATAAGAGAATGGTCACTGAAGCTTTCTTT.